The clone carrying this T cell receptor beta chain was seen just once. This entry belongs to a study of OX40 agonist ivuxolimab in advanced cancers. Per the germline V gene, CDR1 is LNHNV and CDR2 is YYDKDF (reference sequence). Trimming removed 8 bases from V and 2 bases from J, with 12 bases in between. The CDR3 runs to 13 residues. Repertoires were generated with immunoSEQ multiplex PCR, while TCRdb's copy carries only in-frame clones and drops some. Here the sample spans roughly 59,000 clones, roughly 90% being singletons. The chain is built from TRBV15 and TRBJ2-5, with a possible D match to TRBD1 (5 bases). The source material was CD4+ or CD8+ T cells sorted from blood, sampled in a trial of the OX40 agonist ivuxolimab. The TCR sequence derives from an adult with an advanced solid tumor such as melanoma, head and neck, liver or kidney cancer. The CDR3: CATQGAAQETQYF. CDR3 DNA: TGTGCCACCCAGGGCGCGGCACAAGAGACCCAGTACTTC.